This TCR beta chain was retrieved from a study of blood T cells in healthy people across ages. In regard to this clonotype: Its antigen remains unknown.

The CDR3 is 13 residues long. Germline V gene data show CDR1 as KGHSH and CDR2 as LQKENI. Healthy Caucasians from Russia aged about 6 to 95 served as donors. Each sample gave at least 7 million isolated PBMCs. Study results and limitations: Per million T cells, TCR beta diversity dropped roughly linearly as age increased.

A second PCR of roughly 6 to 12 cycles used a sample-barcoded 5' primer and a J-beta primer mix. TCRdb called the 5' RACE reads again in MiXCR, with one record for every CDR3 protein. This sample carries under 1,000,000 distinct CDR3 sequences, about 34% of them seen once, and the ten largest clones take approximately 12%. The chain joins TRBV18 to TRBJ2-5; no reliable D call. Judging by the DNA end, TRBJ2-1 fits better; the J call may be wrong. The source is a man aged 18 to 29 in good health. The sample comprised blood. The chain's CDR3 is CASSPSRQETQFF. The CDR3 coding sequence is TGTGCCAGCTCACCATCGAGGCAAGAGACCCAGTTCTTC.